This T cell receptor (beta chain) was retrieved from a study of blood T cell repertoires in COVID-19. Study in general: Samples representing acute and convalescent COVID-19 were sourced from the United States, Italy and Spain.

Per the study methods: By means of reference gene primer amplification, nucleated cell counts were estimated. The table came from immunoSEQ multiplex PCR; TCRdb's copy has only in-frame clones and leaves some out. That table gives V, J and clone size, and the DNA gave D and trimming. Of more than 250,000 clones listed, roughly nine tenths are singletons. Participants, 18 to 89 years old, spanned some 23 US areas. Recovered status in Cohort 3 required two negative PCRs, clearance, or symptom resolution. V gave up 2 bases and J gave up 9 bases; unmatched junction bases: 5. Germline loops: CDR1 MNHNS, CDR2 SASEGT. This CDR3 comprises 13 residues.

The sample was PBMCs or T cells enriched from blood (not recorded which). The rearrangement links TRBV6-1 to TRBJ1-1, with 8 positions matching TRBD1. This TCR was sampled from a woman in her twenties or thirties who had recovered from COVID-19. The CDR3 loop reads CASSENGQGKAFF. Here the CDR3 DNA reads TGTGCCAGCAGTGAAAACGGACAGGGAAAAGCTTTCTTT.